The 3 T cell receptor beta chains below come from one sample, sequenced in a study of cytomegalovirus exposure and HLA in healthy donors. PCR employed 60 Vbeta and 13 Jbeta primers. The table came from immunoSEQ multiplex PCR; TCRdb's copy has only in-frame clones and leaves some out. The repertoire holds more than 95,000 clones, with more than 60% as singletons. The material sequenced was PBMCs. Receptors were obtained from a male donor in good health and CMV-seronegative.

This clone has just a few counts. This rearrangement joins TRBV5-6 to TRBJ2-7; 7 nucleotides agree with TRBD1. The CDR3 sequence is 16 residues long. V shed 1 base, J shed 6 bases, and the junction held 13 bases outside the gene matches. CDR1 is SGHDT and CDR2 is YYEEEE in the germline V gene. The DNA of the CDR3 is TGTGCCAGCAGCTTGTCCCAAGGGGGCGTGAGTCGCGAGCAGTACTTC. It translates to CASSLSQGGVSREQYF.

The J gene is TRBJ1-2, the V gene TRBV23-1, with D unresolved. TRBV23-1 is designated an ORF whose function remains uncertain. Trimming cost V 8 bases and J 5 bases, with 18 bases left between them. CDR3 size: 14 residues. The DNA for the CDR3 is TGCGCCAGCGGGCCCACAGCAGCTGAGTATGGCTACACCTTC. It specifies CASGPTAAEYGYTF.

The genes are TRBV27 and TRBJ1-2; 7 positions agree with TRBD1. With V trimmed by 3 bases and J by 7 bases, 5 bases remained unmatched. Germline V gene sequence: CDR1 MNHEY, CDR2 SMNVEV (reference sequence). The CDR3 consists of 13 residues. The DNA for the CDR3 is TGTGCCAGCAGTTTCGCGGCAGGGGGTGGCTACACCTTC. Encoded protein: CASSFAAGGGYTF.